This T cell receptor beta chain was sequenced during a study of T cells after yellow fever vaccination. Study-wide context: Each low-cell-number fraction was prepared by means of SMART-Seq v4 Ultra Low Input.

In germline, CDR1 is MGHDK, CDR2 SYGVNS. CDR3 size: 14 residues. The ends were cut back, 1 base at V and 5 bases at J, with 11 bases in the middle. TCRdb redid the calling of the 5' RACE reads with MiXCR, one entry per CDR3 protein. The table lists around 250,000 distinct CDR3 sequences, less than 9% of them singletons, with approximately 0.85% in the top ten. This sequence originates from a man younger than 40 who received the YFV17D yellow fever vaccine. This sample comprised CD4+ T cells sorted from PBMCs, obtained 15 days after the yellow fever booster vaccination. J is TRBJ2-5 and V is TRBV25-1; D gene uncertain. CDR3 DNA sequence: TGTGCCAGCAGTGAATTTAGTCCACCGGAGACCCAGTACTTC. Protein sequence: CASSEFSPPETQYF.